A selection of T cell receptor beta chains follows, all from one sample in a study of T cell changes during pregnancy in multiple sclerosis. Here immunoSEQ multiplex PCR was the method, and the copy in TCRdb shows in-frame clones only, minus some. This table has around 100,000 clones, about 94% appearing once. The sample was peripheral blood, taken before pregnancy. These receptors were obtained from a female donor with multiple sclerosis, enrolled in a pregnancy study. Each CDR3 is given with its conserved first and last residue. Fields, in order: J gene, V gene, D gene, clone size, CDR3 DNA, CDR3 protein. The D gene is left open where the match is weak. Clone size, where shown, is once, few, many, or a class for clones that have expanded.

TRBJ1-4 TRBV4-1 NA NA TGCGCCAGCAGCCAAGATGGAACAGCCCTGAATGAAAAACTGTTTTTT CASSQDGTALNEKLFF
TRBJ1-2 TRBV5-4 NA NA TGTGCCAGCAGCTTGGGGTGGTCAGGGGCGGCATATGGCTACACCTTC CASSLGWSGAAYGYTF
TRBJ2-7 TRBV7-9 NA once TGTGCCAGCAGCCACATGGACAGTTCCTACGAGCAGTACTTC CASSHMDSSYEQYF
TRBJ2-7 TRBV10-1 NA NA TGCGCCAGCAGTGAAGAGCAGGGCGGATCCTACGAGCAGTACTTC CASSEEQGGSYEQYF
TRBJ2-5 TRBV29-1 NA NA TGCAGCGTGTCCGGGTTGGGAGCGAGTGAGACCCAGTACTTC CSVSGLGASETQYF
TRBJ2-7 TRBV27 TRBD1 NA TGTGCCAGCCTCAAGCCCGGACAGGTCCCCTACGAGCAGTACTTC CASLKPGQVPYEQYF
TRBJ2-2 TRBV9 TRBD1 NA TGTGCCAGCAGCGGTTCCGGGACAGGGATTCCCGGGGAGCTGTTTTTT CASSGSGTGIPGELFF
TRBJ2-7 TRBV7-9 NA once TGTGCCAGCAGCTTCGGGAATTGGAGAGGGCACGAGCAGTACTTC CASSFGNWRGHEQYF
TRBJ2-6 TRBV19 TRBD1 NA TGTGCCAGTAGCCGGCGAGGGGGCGATGGGGCCAACGTCCTGACTTTC CASSRRGGDGANVLTF
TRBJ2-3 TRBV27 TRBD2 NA TGTGCCAGCAGTAGGACTAGCGGGACCCCAGATACGCAGTATTTT CASSRTSGTPDTQYF
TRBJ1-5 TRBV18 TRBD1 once TGTGCCAGCTCACCGGGACAGGGAAGATATAGCAATCAGCCCCAGCATTTT CASSPGQGRYSNQPQHF
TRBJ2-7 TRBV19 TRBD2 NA TGTGCCAGTTCCGTAGCGGGAGCCTACGAGCAGTACTTC CASSVAGAYEQYF
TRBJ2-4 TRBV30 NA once TGTGCCTGGAGTGTAGGTGAGGTACGGGCCAAAAACATTCAGTACTTC CAWSVGEVRAKNIQYF
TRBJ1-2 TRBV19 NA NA TGTGCCAGTAGTATTCAGGATAACTATGGCTACACCTTC CASSIQDNYGYTF
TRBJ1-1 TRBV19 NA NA TGTGCCAGTAGTATAGAGGACACCCCGAACACTGAAGCTTTCTTT CASSIEDTPNTEAFF
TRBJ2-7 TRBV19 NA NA TGTGCCAGTAGTAGGAGCCAGACGACCTACGAGCAGTACTTC CASSRSQTTYEQYF
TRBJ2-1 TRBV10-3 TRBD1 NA TGTGCCATATCAGCCGGGACAGGGGTAATCAATGAGCAGTTCTTC CAISAGTGVINEQFF
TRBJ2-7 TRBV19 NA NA TGTGCCAGTAGTATAGGCAGCGTGGGCGAGCAGTACTTC CASSIGSVGEQYF
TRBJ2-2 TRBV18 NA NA TGTGCCAGCTCACCGGGACAAATTAACACCGGGGAGCTGTTTTTT CASSPGQINTGELFF
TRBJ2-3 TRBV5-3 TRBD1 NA TGTGCCAGAAGCTTGTGGGACAGGGACTCCACAGATACGCAGTATTTT CARSLWDRDSTDTQYF
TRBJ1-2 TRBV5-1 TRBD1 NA TGCGCCAGCAGCTTGTGGAGGACAGGGGCCAATATCTATGGCTACACCTTC CASSLWRTGANIYGYTF
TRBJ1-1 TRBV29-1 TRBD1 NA TGCAGCGCTGGGACAGACTTGAACACTGAAGCTTTCTTT CSAGTDLNTEAFF
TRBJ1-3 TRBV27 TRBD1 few TGTGCCAGCAGTTTATCGGGACAGGGTCATGGAAACACCATATATTTT CASSLSGQGHGNTIYF
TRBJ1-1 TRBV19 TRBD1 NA TGTGCCAGTAGTATAGGCCAGGGACAGAAAATAACTGAAGCTTTCTTT CASSIGQGQKITEAFF
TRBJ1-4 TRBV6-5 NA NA TGTGCCAGCAGTTACTCGGGGAGGCAGGGTGAAAAACTGTTTTTT CASSYSGRQGEKLFF
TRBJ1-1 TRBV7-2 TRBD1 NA TGTGCCAGCAGCCTGCGGACAGGGACGAACACTGAAGCTTTCTTT CASSLRTGTNTEAFF
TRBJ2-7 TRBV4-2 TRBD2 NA TGTGCCAGCAGCCAAGATGGGACTAGCGGAGTGTACGAGCAGTACTTC CASSQDGTSGVYEQYF
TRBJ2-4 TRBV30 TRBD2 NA TGTGCCTGGAGTGGTGGGCTAGCGGGAGGTGGCAAAAACATTCAGTACTTC CAWSGGLAGGGKNIQYF
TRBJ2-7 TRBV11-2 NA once TGTGCCAGCAGCTTAGGGGGGCCTGCCCTCGAGCAGTACTTC CASSLGGPALEQYF
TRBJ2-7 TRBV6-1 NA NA TGTGCCAGCAGTGAAGGGGAGGAACACTACGAGCAGTACTTC CASSEGEEHYEQYF
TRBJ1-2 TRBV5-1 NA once TGCGCCAGCAGCTTTGATGAGGACTATGGCTACACCTTC CASSFDEDYGYTF
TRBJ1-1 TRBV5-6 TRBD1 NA TGTGCCAGCAGCTTGAGGAGGACAGGCTTCCCAACCACTGAAGCTTTCTTT CASSLRRTGFPTTEAFF
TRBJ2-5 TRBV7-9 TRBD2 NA TGTGCCAGCAGCTACTTCCCGACTAGCGGGAACCAAGAGACCCAGTACTTC CASSYFPTSGNQETQYF
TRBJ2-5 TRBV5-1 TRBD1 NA TGCGCCAGCAGCTTGGTGACAGGGGGATATCAAGAGACCCAGTACTTC CASSLVTGGYQETQYF
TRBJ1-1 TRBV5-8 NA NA TGTGCCAGCAGCTTGGTTTTTAGCTGGCCCGAAGCTTTCTTT CASSLVFSWPEAFF
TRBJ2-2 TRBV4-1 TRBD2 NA TGCGCCAGCAGCCAAGATTCTTTCTGGGTAGCGGGAGTAGGCACCGGGGAGCTGTTTTTT CASSQDSFWVAGVGTGELFF